Below are 29 T cell receptor beta chains sequenced from a single sample in a study of T cell repertoires in ileal Crohn's disease. Clones were sequenced by immunoSEQ multiplex PCR, and TCRdb holds only the in-frame ones, with some missing. The repertoire has roughly 5,000 clones, roughly 80% of them found once; the top ten carry over 9.5%. The specimen was ileal tissue. The source of these receptors is an adult with Crohn's disease.

The chain joins TRBV6-4 to TRBJ2-2, with D unclear. Trimming shortened V by 3 bases and J by 2 bases, and 13 bases separated the two germline ends. CDR3 length: 16 residues. Germline V gene sequence: CDR1 MRHNA, CDR2 SNTAGT. CDR3 DNA: TGTGCCAGCAGTGAGTCGGTCTCCCTAAACACCGGGGAGCTGTTTTTT. Translation: CASSESVSLNTGELFF.

V is TRBV6-5 and J is TRBJ1-5; 11 nucleotides align to TRBD1. The CDR3 length is 13 residues. V lost 6 bases, J lost 7 bases, and 2 bases stayed unmatched. Germline loops: CDR1 MNHEY, CDR2 SVGAGI. The CDR3 DNA is TGTGCCAGCAGGAGGGACAGGGGGCAGCCCCAGCATTTT. It translates to CASRRDRGQPQHF.

The rearrangement links TRBV10-3 to TRBJ2-7; TRBD1 is a possible D gene (5 bases). V dropped 10 bases and J dropped 2 bases, with 12 bases sitting between them. This CDR3 has 12 residues. Germline V gives CDR1 ENHRY, CDR2 SYGVKD. CDR3 nucleotide sequence: TGTGCCACAGAGACAGACACCTACGAGCAGTACTTC. Translation: CATETDTYEQYF.

V usage is TRBV7-2 and J usage is TRBJ2-7; TRBD1 matches at 8 bases. Looked up from germline, CDR1 is SGHTA and CDR2 is FQGNSA. V trimming: 3 bases; J trimming: 3 bases; junction bases outside the gene matches: 4. There are 14 residues in the CDR3. The CDR3 nucleotides read TGTGCCAGCAGCTTTGACAGGGGTGGCTACGAGCAGTACTTC. It is translated as CASSFDRGGYEQYF. The full variable domain, rest sourced from reference TRBV7-2 and TRBJ2-7, is GAGVSQSPSNKVTEKGKDVELRCDPISGHTALYWYRQSLGQGLEFLIYFQGNSAPDKSGLPSDRFSAERTGGSVSTLTIQRTQQEDSAVYLCASSFDRGGYEQYFGPGTRLTVT.

The rearrangement uses TRBV4-3 and TRBJ1-1; 9 nucleotides agree with TRBD1. The CDR3 consists of 13 residues. Losses at the gene ends were 1 base for V and 9 bases for J; bases not matched to a gene: 3. CDR1 is LGHNA, CDR2 YSLEER, per germline. The CDR3, as DNA: TGCGCCAGCAGCCAAGGAGGGACAGGGAAAGCTTTCTTT. Amino acid sequence: CASSQGGTGKAFF.

V and J are TRBV5-1 and TRBJ2-2; 11 bases map to TRBD2. Germline CDR1 and CDR2: SGHRS and YFSETQ. The CDR3 spans 15 residues. The trim removed 5 bases at V and 6 bases at J, leaving 6 bases unmatched. The CDR3, as DNA: TGCGCCAGCAGACAAACTAGCGGGGGTGCCGGGGAGCTGTTTTTT. Translating gives CASRQTSGGAGELFF.

The J gene is TRBJ2-4, the V gene TRBV6-1; D is possibly TRBD2 (5 bases). V lost 5 bases, J lost 7 bases, and 12 bases lay in between. Germline V gives CDR1 MNHNS, CDR2 SASEGT. There are 13 residues in the CDR3. DNA for the CDR3: TGTGCCAGCAGTATCCTAGCTGGCAACATTCAGTACTTC. Translating gives CASSILAGNIQYF.

Only a few counts were recorded for this clone. The chain combines TRBV19 with TRBJ2-1, with 9 nucleotides matching TRBD1. V was pared by 7 bases and J by 5 bases, with 6 bases of the junction left unmatched. In germline, CDR1 is LNHDA, CDR2 SQIVND (reference sequence). This CDR3 comprises 14 residues. The CDR3: CASTRTGDNNEQFF. DNA for the CDR3: TGTGCCAGTACCCGGACAGGGGATAACAATGAGCAGTTCTTC.

The chain uses TRBV7-2 and TRBJ2-7; 10 bases are shared with TRBD2. With 2 bases clipped from V and 2 bases from J, the junction kept 6 bases outside the gene matches. The CDR3 covers 16 residues. Per the germline V gene, CDR1 is SGHTA and CDR2 is FQGNSA. The CDR3 region is CASSLMSTSGAYEQYF. CDR3 DNA: TGTGCCAGCAGCTTAATGTCTACTAGCGGGGCCTACGAGCAGTACTTC.

The rearrangement joins TRBV7-8 to TRBJ1-5; a possible D gene is TRBD1 (6 bases). Germline CDR1 SGHVS, CDR2 FQNEAQ. Trimming stripped 7 bases from V and 0 bases from J, with 13 bases between. CDR3 size: 15 residues. This CDR3 is CASTVDSFSNQPQHF. Here the CDR3 DNA reads TGTGCCAGCACTGTGGACAGTTTTAGCAATCAGCCCCAGCATTTT.

This chain connects TRBV12-5 to TRBJ2-7, with D maybe TRBD1 (6 bases). The CDR3 is made up of 17 amino acids. The V end was cut by 4 bases, the J end by 0 bases, with 19 bases between. The germline V gene encodes CDR1 LGHNT and CDR2 FRNRAP. CDR3 nucleotide sequence: TGTGCTAGTGGTTCCCGCGGACAGTCATCGAGCTCCTACGAGCAGTACTTC. It encodes CASGSRGQSSSSYEQYF.

The rearrangement uses TRBV29-1 and TRBJ2-1; possible D gene TRBD1, 5 bases. Germline CDR1 and CDR2: SQVTM and ANQGSEA. The CDR3 spans 13 residues. Trimming shortened V by 4 bases and J by 13 bases, and 20 bases separated the two germline ends. The chain's CDR3 is CSVVPAGQRDQFF. In DNA, the CDR3 is TGCAGCGTTGTCCCCGCAGGGCAACGAGACCAGTTCTTC.

This clone has more than one count but fewer than ten. V and J are TRBV5-4 and TRBJ1-2; 9 nucleotides line up with TRBD1. This CDR3 is 14 amino acids long. The V gene end was trimmed by 5 bases and the J gene end by 5 bases; junction bases not matched to a gene: 7. CDR1 is SGHNT and CDR2 is YYREEE in the germline V gene (reference sequence). CDR3 in amino acids: CASSPRTGEYGYTF. As DNA, the CDR3 is TGTGCCAGCAGTCCCCGGACAGGGGAGTATGGCTACACCTTC.

The genes are TRBV19 and TRBJ1-5, with TRBD1 as a possible D gene (6 bases). This CDR3 contains 12 residues. Germline lookup yields CDR1 LNHDA and CDR2 SQIVND (reference sequence). V was shortened by 4 bases and J by 7 bases, with 8 bases between the two germline ends. This CDR3 reads CASSKGEQPQHF. Here the CDR3 DNA reads TGTGCCAGTAGTAAGGGGGAACAGCCCCAGCATTTT.

This chain uses TRBV19 with TRBJ1-1; possibly TRBD1 for D (5 bases). V shed 4 bases and J shed 7 bases, with 10 bases lying between them. The germline V gene encodes CDR1 LNHDA and CDR2 SQIVND (reference sequence). The CDR3 has 12 residues. The CDR3 region is CASSTRQFEAFF. The CDR3 bases are TGTGCCAGTAGTACGCGACAGTTTGAAGCTTTCTTT.

In its sample, this clone is large. This chain uses TRBV7-2 with TRBJ1-5; the match to TRBD1 covers 7 bases. The CDR3 loop spans 15 amino acids. The germline V gene has CDR1 SGHTA and CDR2 FQGNSA. V was clipped by 0 bases and J by 7 bases; unmatched bases: 6. The CDR3 here is CASSLAQQGLQPQHF. The CDR3 bases are TGTGCCAGCAGCTTAGCCCAACAGGGGTTGCAGCCCCAGCATTTT.

The CDR3: CASRATSGGTDTQYF. DNA for the CDR3: TGTGCCAGCAGGGCAACTAGCGGGGGTACAGATACGCAGTATTTT. The chain employs TRBV2 and TRBJ2-3; 11 bases match TRBD2. Trimming removed 6 bases from V and 3 bases from J; junction bases left unmatched: 5. This CDR3 comprises 15 residues. The V gene's germline CDR1 is SNHLY and CDR2 FYNNEI.

This clone has only a few counts. The chain links TRBV9 to TRBJ1-3; D might be TRBD1 (6 bases). Trimming removed 4 bases from V and 4 bases from J, with 12 bases in between. Germline assignment: CDR1 SGDLS and CDR2 YYNGEE. CDR3 length: 14 amino acids. The CDR3 loop is CASSTGTTGNTIYF. CDR3 sequence (DNA): TGTGCCAGCAGCACCGGGACAACGGGAAACACCATATATTTT.

The chain has TRBV6-1 and TRBJ2-6; unclear D gene. Trimming removed 3 bases at V and 0 bases at J, with 3 bases between. The CDR3 runs 14 residues. CDR1 and CDR2 from the germline V gene are MNHNS and SASEGT. CDR3 loop: CASSEASGANVLTF. DNA of the CDR3: TGTGCCAGCAGTGAGGCCTCTGGGGCCAACGTCCTGACTTTC.

The CDR3, as DNA: TGTGCCAGCAGCTTAGGGCAGGGTACAAATGGCTACACCTTC. It translates to CASSLGQGTNGYTF. V and J are TRBV7-2 and TRBJ1-2; D is perhaps TRBD1 (5 bases). Per the germline V gene, CDR1 is SGHTA and CDR2 is FQGNSA. The V end was cut by 1 base, the J end by 6 bases, with 12 bases between. This CDR3 is built from 14 residues.

This clone was recorded once. The rearrangement links TRBV30 to TRBJ2-2; 7 nucleotides line up with TRBD1. CDR1 is GTSNPN and CDR2 is SVGIG in the germline V gene (reference sequence). This CDR3 has 15 residues. The V and J ends lost 3 bases and 7 bases, in that order; junction bases with no gene match: 11. In DNA form, the CDR3 reads TGTGCCTGGAGCGCCGGGCAGGGGGTCTTCGGGGAGCTGTTTTTT. It yields the protein CAWSAGQGVFGELFF. The whole variable domain, filled in from reference TRBV30 and TRBJ2-2, reads SQTIHQWPATLVQPVGSPLSLECTVEGTSNPNLYWYRQAAGRGLQLLFYSVGIGQISSEVPQNLSASRPQDRQFILSSKKLLLSDSGFYLCAWSAGQGVFGELFFGEGSRLTVL.

J is TRBJ2-3 and V is TRBV27; no clear D. With 3 bases removed from V and 6 bases from J, the gap between germline ends came to 4 bases. Germline CDR1 and CDR2: MNHEY and SMNVEV (reference sequence). The CDR3 covers 11 residues. CDR3 residues: CASSLRDTQYF. The DNA of the CDR3 is TGTGCCAGCAGTTTGCGCGATACGCAGTATTTT.

This chain uses TRBV7-9 with TRBJ2-1; maybe TRBD2 (5 bases). Trimming took 5 bases from V and 8 from J, leaving 13 bases between them. CDR3 size: 13 residues. The germline V gene encodes CDR1 SEHNR and CDR2 FQNEAQ (reference sequence). CDR3 bases: TGTGCCAGCAGCCTTTCACCGCGGGATGAGCAGTTCTTC. Translation: CASSLSPRDEQFF.

The chain employs TRBV19 and TRBJ2-1; 7 nucleotides align to TRBD1. Germline V gene sequence: CDR1 LNHDA, CDR2 SQIVND (reference sequence). The junction had 3 bases not matched to a gene; V was cut back by 4 bases and J by 3 bases. This CDR3 has 14 amino acids. DNA for the CDR3: TGTGCCAGTAGTAACTCAGGGGGCTACAATGAGCAGTTCTTC. This gives the protein CASSNSGGYNEQFF. The whole variable domain, remainder taken from reference TRBV19 and TRBJ2-1, is DGGITQSPKYLFRKEGQNVTLSCEQNLNHDAMYWYRQDPGQGLRLIYYSQIVNDFQKGDIAEGYSVSREKKESFPLTVTSAQKNPTAFYLCASSNSGGYNEQFFGPGTRLTVL.

The CDR3 reads CASSPDSAYGYTF. In nucleotides, the CDR3 is TGTGCCAGCAGTCCTGACAGTGCCTATGGCTACACCTTC. V gene TRBV9 combines with J gene TRBJ1-2; D perhaps matches TRBD1 (5 bases). CDR1 and CDR2 (germline): SGDLS, YYNGEE. The CDR3 loop spans 13 amino acids. V lost 5 bases and J 4 bases, leaving 12 bases between the germline ends.

The gene calls are TRBV6-1 and TRBJ1-3, with 7 bases lining up with TRBD1. This CDR3 contains 14 residues. The V segment lost 6 bases and the J segment 0 bases; nucleotides outside the gene matches: 2. CDR1 and CDR2 (germline): MNHNS, SASEGT. CDR3 nucleotide sequence: TGTGCCAGCAGGGGGACAGCCTCTGGAAACACCATATATTTT. This sequence encodes CASRGTASGNTIYF.

The chain recombines TRBV5-1 with TRBJ2-3, with D perhaps matching TRBD1 (6 bases). The ends were cut back, 7 bases at V and 0 bases at J, with 15 bases in the middle. The CDR3 extends over 15 amino acids. Germline V gives CDR1 SGHRS, CDR2 YFSETQ. CDR3 nucleotide sequence: TGCGCCAGCGGGGCCCAGGGGTTTAGCACAGATACGCAGTATTTT. This codes for CASGAQGFSTDTQYF.

This clone showed up just once. This chain links TRBV27 with TRBJ1-5, with a tentative D call TRBD1 (5 bases). This CDR3 is built from 15 residues. Deletions cut 3 bases from V and 7 bases from J, with 16 bases between. CDR1 is MNHEY, CDR2 SMNVEV, per germline (reference sequence). The CDR3 region is CASSLGGGIRQPQHF. Written as DNA, the CDR3 is TGTGCCAGCAGTTTGGGGGGAGGAATCAGGCAGCCCCAGCATTTT.

The V gene is TRBV10-2, the J gene TRBJ2-7, with 11 bases lining up with TRBD2. The CDR3 runs to 14 residues. With 6 bases clipped from V and 4 bases from J, the junction kept 5 bases outside the gene matches. The germline CDR1 and CDR2 sequences are WSHSY and SAAADI. The CDR3 is CASSLTSGGYEQYF. CDR3 nucleotide sequence: TGCGCCAGCAGCCTCACTAGCGGGGGATACGAGCAGTACTTC.